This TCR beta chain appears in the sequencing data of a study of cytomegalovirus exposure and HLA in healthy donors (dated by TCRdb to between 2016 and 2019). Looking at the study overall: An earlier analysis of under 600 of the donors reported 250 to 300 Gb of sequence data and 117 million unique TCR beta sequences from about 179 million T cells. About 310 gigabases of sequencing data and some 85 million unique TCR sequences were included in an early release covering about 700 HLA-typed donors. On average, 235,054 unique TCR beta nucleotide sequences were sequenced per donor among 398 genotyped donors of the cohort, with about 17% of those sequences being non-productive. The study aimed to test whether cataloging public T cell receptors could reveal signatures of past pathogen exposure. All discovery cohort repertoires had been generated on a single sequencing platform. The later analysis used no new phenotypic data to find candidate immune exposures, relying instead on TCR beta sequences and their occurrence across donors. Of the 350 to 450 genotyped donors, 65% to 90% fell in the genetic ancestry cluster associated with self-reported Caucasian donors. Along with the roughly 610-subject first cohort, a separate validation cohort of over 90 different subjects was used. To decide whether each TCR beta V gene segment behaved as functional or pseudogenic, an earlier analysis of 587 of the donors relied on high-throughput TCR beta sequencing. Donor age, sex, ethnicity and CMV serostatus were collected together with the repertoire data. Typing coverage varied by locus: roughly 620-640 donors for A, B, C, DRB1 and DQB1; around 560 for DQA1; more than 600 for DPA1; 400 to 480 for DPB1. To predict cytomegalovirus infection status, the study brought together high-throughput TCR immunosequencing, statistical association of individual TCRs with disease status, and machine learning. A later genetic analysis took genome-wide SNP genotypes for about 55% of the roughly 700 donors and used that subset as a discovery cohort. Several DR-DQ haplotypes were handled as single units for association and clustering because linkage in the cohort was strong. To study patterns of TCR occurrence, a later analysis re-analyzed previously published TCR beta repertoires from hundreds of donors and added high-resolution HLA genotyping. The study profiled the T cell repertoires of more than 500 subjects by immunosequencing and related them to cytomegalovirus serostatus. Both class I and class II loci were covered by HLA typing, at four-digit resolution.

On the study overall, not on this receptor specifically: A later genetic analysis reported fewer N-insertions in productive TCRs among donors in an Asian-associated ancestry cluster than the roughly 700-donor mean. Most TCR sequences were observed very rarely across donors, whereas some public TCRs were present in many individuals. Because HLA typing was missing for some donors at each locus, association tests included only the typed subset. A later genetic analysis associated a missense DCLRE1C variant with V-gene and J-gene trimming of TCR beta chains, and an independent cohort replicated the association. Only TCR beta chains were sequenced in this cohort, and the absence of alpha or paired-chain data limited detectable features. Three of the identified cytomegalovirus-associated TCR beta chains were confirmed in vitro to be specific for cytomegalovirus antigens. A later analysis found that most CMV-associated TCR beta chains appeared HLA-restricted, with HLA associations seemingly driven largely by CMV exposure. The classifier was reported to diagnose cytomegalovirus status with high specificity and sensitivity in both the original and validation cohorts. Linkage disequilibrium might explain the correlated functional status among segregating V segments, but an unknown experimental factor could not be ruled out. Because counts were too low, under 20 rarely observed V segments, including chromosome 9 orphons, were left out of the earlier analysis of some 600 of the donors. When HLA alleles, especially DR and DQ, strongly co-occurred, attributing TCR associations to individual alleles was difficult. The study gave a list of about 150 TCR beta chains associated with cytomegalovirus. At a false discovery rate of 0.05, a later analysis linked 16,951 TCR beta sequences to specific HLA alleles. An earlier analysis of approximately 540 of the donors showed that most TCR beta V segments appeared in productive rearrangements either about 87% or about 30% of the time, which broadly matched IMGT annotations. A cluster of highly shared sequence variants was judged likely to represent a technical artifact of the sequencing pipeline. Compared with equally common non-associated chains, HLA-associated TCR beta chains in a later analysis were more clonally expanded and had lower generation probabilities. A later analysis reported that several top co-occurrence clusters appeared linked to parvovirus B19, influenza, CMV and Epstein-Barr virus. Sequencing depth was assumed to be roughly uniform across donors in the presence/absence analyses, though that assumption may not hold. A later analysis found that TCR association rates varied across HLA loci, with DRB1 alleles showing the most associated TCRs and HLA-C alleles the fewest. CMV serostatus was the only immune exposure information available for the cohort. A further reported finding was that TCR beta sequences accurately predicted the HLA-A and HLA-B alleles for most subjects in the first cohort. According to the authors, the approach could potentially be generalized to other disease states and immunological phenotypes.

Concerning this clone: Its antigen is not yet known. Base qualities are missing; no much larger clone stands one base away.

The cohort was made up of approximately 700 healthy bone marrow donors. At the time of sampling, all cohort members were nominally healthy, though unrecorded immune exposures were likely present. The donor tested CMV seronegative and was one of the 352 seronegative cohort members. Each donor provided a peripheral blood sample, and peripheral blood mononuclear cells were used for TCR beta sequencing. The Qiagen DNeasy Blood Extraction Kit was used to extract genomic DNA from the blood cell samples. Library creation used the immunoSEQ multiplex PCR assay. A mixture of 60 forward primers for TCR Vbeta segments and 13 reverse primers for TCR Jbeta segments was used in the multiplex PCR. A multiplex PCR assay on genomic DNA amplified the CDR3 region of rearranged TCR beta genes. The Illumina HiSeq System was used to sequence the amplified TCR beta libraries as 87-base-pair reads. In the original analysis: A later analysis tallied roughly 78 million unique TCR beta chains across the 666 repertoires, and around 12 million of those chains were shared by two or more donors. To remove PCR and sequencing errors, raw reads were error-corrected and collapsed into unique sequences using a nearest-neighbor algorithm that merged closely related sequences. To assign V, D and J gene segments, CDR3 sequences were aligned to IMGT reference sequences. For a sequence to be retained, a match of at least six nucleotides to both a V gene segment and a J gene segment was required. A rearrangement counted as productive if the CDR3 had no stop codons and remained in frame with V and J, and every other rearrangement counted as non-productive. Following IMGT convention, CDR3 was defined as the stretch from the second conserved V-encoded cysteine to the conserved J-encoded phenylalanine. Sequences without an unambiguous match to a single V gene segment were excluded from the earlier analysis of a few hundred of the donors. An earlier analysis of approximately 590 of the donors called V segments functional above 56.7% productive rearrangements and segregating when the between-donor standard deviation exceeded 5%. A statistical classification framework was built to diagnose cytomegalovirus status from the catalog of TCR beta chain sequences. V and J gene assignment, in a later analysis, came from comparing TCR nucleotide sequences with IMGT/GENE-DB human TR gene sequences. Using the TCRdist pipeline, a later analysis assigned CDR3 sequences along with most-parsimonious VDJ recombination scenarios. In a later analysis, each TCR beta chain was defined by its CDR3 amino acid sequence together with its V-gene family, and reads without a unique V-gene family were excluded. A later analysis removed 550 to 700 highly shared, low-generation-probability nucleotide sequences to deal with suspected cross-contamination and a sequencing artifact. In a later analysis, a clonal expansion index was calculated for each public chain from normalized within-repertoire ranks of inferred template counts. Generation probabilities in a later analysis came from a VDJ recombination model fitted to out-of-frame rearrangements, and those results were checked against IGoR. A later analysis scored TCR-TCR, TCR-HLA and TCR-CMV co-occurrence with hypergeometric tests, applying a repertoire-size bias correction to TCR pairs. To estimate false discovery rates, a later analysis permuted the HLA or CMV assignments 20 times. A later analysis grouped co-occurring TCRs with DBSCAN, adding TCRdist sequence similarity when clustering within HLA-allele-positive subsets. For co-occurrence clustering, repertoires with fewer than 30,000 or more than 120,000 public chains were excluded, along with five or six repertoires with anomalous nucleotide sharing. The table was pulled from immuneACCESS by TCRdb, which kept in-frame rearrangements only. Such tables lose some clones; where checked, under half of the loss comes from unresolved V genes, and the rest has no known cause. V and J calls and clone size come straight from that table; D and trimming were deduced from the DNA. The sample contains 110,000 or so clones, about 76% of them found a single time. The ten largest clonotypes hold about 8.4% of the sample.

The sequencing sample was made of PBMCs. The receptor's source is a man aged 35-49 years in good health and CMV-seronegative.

The nucleotide sequence reads as follows: TGTGCCAGCAGTGAACGCCCAGGGTTGACTGAAGCTTTCTTT. Its product reads: CASSERPGLTEAFF. Recombination joined TRBV25-1 with TRBJ1-1; tentative D gene TRBD1, with 5 bases matching. The junction carries 12 bases between V and J, which are trimmed by 2 bases and 5 bases respectively. The germline V gene encodes CDR1 MGHDK and CDR2 SYGVNS. The CDR3 spans 14 residues, from the cysteine through the phenylalanine. Only the CDR3 portion is preserved as DNA: 42 bases, with reading frame beginning at the first base.